A selection of T cell receptor beta chains follows, all from one sample in a study of blood T cell repertoires in COVID-19. Repertoires were generated with immunoSEQ multiplex PCR, while TCRdb's copy carries only in-frame clones and drops some. The sample consists of about 400,000 clones, roughly 90% of them appearing once. Input material: peripheral blood. The receptor set was obtained from a woman aged 25 to 39 with active or convalescent COVID-19. Each CDR3 is given with its conserved first and last residue. A D gene is named only where the DNA matches it firmly. For some rows the clone size is stated as once, few or many, or as a class when expanded; others skip it.

v_gene: TRBV18
j_gene: TRBJ2-5
abundance: .
d_gene: .
CDR3aa: CASSSRVIGQTQYF
CDR3nt: TGTGCCAGCTCATCCAGGGTAATCGGGCAGACCCAGTACTTC

v_gene: TRBV4-1
j_gene: TRBJ2-1
abundance: .
d_gene: TRBD2
CDR3aa: CASSLEYSGVYNEQFF
CDR3nt: TGCGCCAGCAGCCTTGAGTATAGCGGGGTTTACAATGAGCAGTTCTTC

v_gene: TRBV5-1
j_gene: TRBJ1-6
abundance: .
d_gene: TRBD1
CDR3aa: CASSQDRVNSPLHF
CDR3nt: TGCGCCAGCAGCCAAGACAGGGTAAACTCACCCCTCCACTTT

v_gene: TRBV6-5
j_gene: TRBJ2-5
abundance: once
d_gene: .
CDR3aa: CASNPLPQETQYF
CDR3nt: TGTGCCAGCAACCCCCTACCTCAAGAGACCCAGTACTTC

v_gene: TRBV5-1
j_gene: TRBJ2-3
abundance: .
d_gene: .
CDR3aa: CASSLAPTSGDTQYF
CDR3nt: TGCGCCAGCAGCTTGGCCCCCACCTCCGGGGATACGCAGTATTTT

v_gene: TRBV6-1
j_gene: TRBJ1-4
abundance: .
d_gene: .
CDR3aa: CASSESGLREKLFF
CDR3nt: TGTGCCAGCAGTGAATCGGGATTAAGGGAAAAACTGTTTTTT

v_gene: TRBV5-1
j_gene: TRBJ1-2
abundance: .
d_gene: TRBD1
CDR3aa: CASSLGQGGYGYTF
CDR3nt: TGCGCCAGCAGCTTAGGGCAGGGGGGCTATGGCTACACCTTC

v_gene: TRBV12-2
j_gene: TRBJ1-5
abundance: .
d_gene: .
CDR3aa: CASRPRQGMQSNQPQHF
CDR3nt: TGTGCAAGTCGCCCGAGACAGGGCATGCAGAGCAATCAGCCCCAGCATTTT

v_gene: TRBV7-9
j_gene: TRBJ2-3
abundance: .
d_gene: TRBD2
CDR3aa: CASSNPGLAGAGDTQYF
CDR3nt: TGTGCCAGCAGCAACCCGGGACTAGCGGGGGCCGGGGATACGCAGTATTTT

v_gene: TRBV10-3
j_gene: TRBJ2-1
abundance: .
d_gene: .
CDR3aa: CATGGEGSYNEQFF
CDR3nt: TGTGCCACCGGAGGGGAAGGTTCCTACAATGAGCAGTTCTTC

v_gene: TRBV2
j_gene: TRBJ2-3
abundance: .
d_gene: TRBD2
CDR3aa: CASTIDGSGRVTDTQYF
CDR3nt: TGTGCCAGCACCATCGATGGTAGCGGGAGAGTCACAGATACGCAGTATTTT

v_gene: TRBV29-1
j_gene: TRBJ2-2
abundance: .
d_gene: .
CDR3aa: CSVLDGNTGELFF
CDR3nt: TGCAGCGTTCTAGACGGAAACACCGGGGAGCTGTTTTTT

v_gene: TRBV6-5
j_gene: TRBJ1-5
abundance: .
d_gene: TRBD1
CDR3aa: CASNGDRGLGQPQHF
CDR3nt: TGTGCCAGCAATGGAGACAGGGGGCTGGGTCAGCCCCAGCATTTT

v_gene: TRBV6-5
j_gene: TRBJ1-5
abundance: .
d_gene: .
CDR3aa: CASSHAGGNQPQHF
CDR3nt: TGTGCCAGCAGCCACGCCGGGGGCAATCAGCCCCAGCATTTT